This T cell receptor (beta chain) came from a study of T cell repertoires in ileal Crohn's disease. This table comes from immunoSEQ multiplex PCR, and its TCRdb copy is limited to in-frame clones, with some not included. The sample has some 60,000 clones, roughly nine tenths seen once; the top ten hold roughly 2%. This sample's time point: neoterminal ileum biopsy at postoperative endoscopy, about 6 months after surgery. The CDR3 consists of 16 residues. Germline V gene data show CDR1 as KGHSH and CDR2 as LQKENI. The V gene end was trimmed by 3 bases and the J gene end by 1 base; junction bases not matched to a gene: 6.

The sequencing sample was made of ileal tissue. V usage is TRBV18 and J usage is TRBJ1-5; 7 bases fit TRBD1. This TCR was sampled from an adult with Crohn's disease. CDR3 region: CASSPGTVLSNQPQHF. CDR3 coding DNA: TGTGCCAGCTCACCGGGGACAGTTTTAAGCAATCAGCCCCAGCATTTT.